Following are 32 T cell receptor beta chains from one sample sequenced in a study of cytomegalovirus exposure and HLA in healthy donors. Generated by immunoSEQ multiplex PCR, the TCRdb table keeps only in-frame clones and is missing some. Among fewer than 150,000 clones listed, around nine tenths were seen once. Sequenced material: PBMCs. The receptor source for this set is a woman between 18 and 30 years old in good health and CMV-seropositive.

The chain carries TRBV6-6 and TRBJ1-2; D might be TRBD1 (6 bases). The germline V gene has CDR1 MNHNY and CDR2 SVGAGI (reference sequence). The CDR3 is 13 amino acids. V was pared by 6 bases and J by 4 bases, with 12 bases between. The chain's CDR3 is CASSWTDSYGYTF. CDR3 bases: TGTGCCAGCAGCTGGACAGATAGCTATGGCTACACCTTC.

This clone came up once. The rearrangement joins TRBV27 to TRBJ2-2, with a tentative D call TRBD1 (6 bases). V was clipped by 3 bases and J by 6 bases, with 14 bases between them. CDR3 length: 15 amino acids. The germline CDR1 and CDR2 sequences are MNHEY and SMNVEV (reference sequence). CDR3 amino acids: CASSFRSRGSGELFF. For the CDR3, the DNA is TGTGCCAGCAGTTTTCGGTCCAGGGGTTCCGGGGAGCTGTTTTTT.

Written as DNA, the CDR3 is TGCGCCAGCAGCCAAGGCTCCAGAGGGCTCGGGGAGCTGTTTTTT. This sequence encodes CASSQGSRGLGELFF. This chain joins TRBV4-1 and TRBJ2-2; a possible D gene is TRBD2 (5 bases). V lost 1 base and J lost 7, with 13 bases in between. This CDR3 is built from 15 residues. Germline CDR1 MGHRA, CDR2 YSYEKL.

Written as DNA, the CDR3 is TGTGCCAGCAGCTATACAGGGTCCTATAATTCACCCCTCCACTTT. It codes for CASSYTGSYNSPLHF. V is TRBV6-5 and J is TRBJ1-6, with D possibly TRBD1 on 6 matching bases. The germline gives CDR1 MNHEY, CDR2 SVGAGI. The length of the CDR3 is 15 residues. V lost 6 bases and J lost 1, with 10 bases in between.

The rearrangement uses TRBV6-6 and TRBJ2-7; the match to TRBD2 covers 12 bases. Germline trimming cut 7 bases from V and 2 bases from J; bases unmatched to any gene: 3. The CDR3 is 14 residues long. Germline values: CDR1 MNHNY, CDR2 SVGAGI (reference sequence). CDR3 protein: CASTTSGGTYEQYF. DNA for the CDR3: TGTGCCAGCACCACTAGCGGGGGGACCTACGAGCAGTACTTC.

The V and J genes are TRBV19 and TRBJ1-2, with TRBD1 as a possible D gene (6 bases). Deletions cut 3 bases from V and 4 bases from J, with 18 bases between. This CDR3 region has 16 residues. CDR1 LNHDA and CDR2 SQIVND come from the germline V gene (reference sequence). CDR3 bases: TGTGCCAGTAGTATCGCGGGGGGGGGCACACCCTATGGCTACACCTTC. This codes for CASSIAGGGTPYGYTF.

CDR3 protein: CASSYSSGINEQYF. The CDR3 region has the DNA TGTGCCAGCAGTTACTCGTCAGGGATCAACGAGCAGTACTTC. The gene calls are TRBV6-5 and TRBJ2-7; a weak D match, TRBD1 (5 bases). The V end lost 0 bases, the J end lost 5 bases, and 11 bases lay between the germline ends. The germline gives CDR1 MNHEY, CDR2 SVGAGI. This CDR3 comprises 14 residues.

This chain joins TRBV18 and TRBJ2-7; TRBD2 is a possible D gene (5 bases). This CDR3 has 14 amino acids. The germline V gene encodes CDR1 KGHSH and CDR2 LQKENI. V gave up 4 bases and J gave up 6 bases, with 16 bases separating them. The CDR3 protein is CASSQIEGIGEQYF. The CDR3 DNA is TGTGCCAGCTCACAGATAGAGGGCATCGGCGAGCAGTACTTC.

This sequence joins TRBV6-1 and TRBJ1-6, with D unclear. CDR1 is MNHNS and CDR2 is SASEGT in the germline V gene. This CDR3 is 14 amino acids long. Trimming pared 4 bases from V and 8 bases from J, leaving 12 bases between. CDR3 sequence reads: CASSAQRTDSPLHF. The CDR3 nucleotides read TGTGCCAGCAGTGCCCAAAGAACGGATTCACCCCTCCACTTT.

The rearrangement joins TRBV6-1 to TRBJ1-2; D is uncertain. Germline assignment: CDR1 MNHNS and CDR2 SASEGT. The CDR3 runs 11 residues. Trimming shortened V by 5 bases and J by 12 bases, and 13 bases separated the two germline ends. CDR3 residues: CASSMGERHTF. The CDR3 nucleotides read TGTGCCAGCAGTATGGGAGAAAGACACACCTTC.

Here the CDR3 DNA reads TGCGCCAGCAGCGGGGGACAGATGAACACTGAAGCTTTCTTT. It specifies CASSGGQMNTEAFF. The chain combines TRBV5-1 with TRBJ1-1; 7 bases line up with TRBD1. The junction had 3 bases not matched to a gene; V was cut back by 4 bases and J by 0 bases. Germline CDR1 and CDR2: SGHRS and YFSETQ. The CDR3 contains 14 residues.

The gene calls are TRBV7-9 and TRBJ2-2, with D tentatively TRBD1 (6 bases). CDR1 and CDR2 (germline): SEHNR, FQNEAQ (reference sequence). Trimming took 7 bases from V and 4 from J, leaving 19 bases between them. The length of the CDR3 is 16 residues. This CDR3 reads CASTRREGVGTGELFF. In nucleotides, the CDR3 is TGTGCCAGCACCCGACGTGAGGGGGTTGGCACCGGGGAGCTGTTTTTT.

The DNA of the CDR3 is TGTGCCAGCAGCCATCGGACAAGTGGAAACACCATATATTTT. This gives the protein CASSHRTSGNTIYF. The genes are TRBV7-2 and TRBJ1-3; D perhaps matches TRBD1 (5 bases). The CDR3 sequence is 14 residues long. V lost 5 bases, J lost 3 bases, and 11 bases lay in between. The germline V gene encodes CDR1 SGHTA and CDR2 FQGNSA.

The rearrangement joins TRBV2 to TRBJ2-7; no clear D. This CDR3 spans 13 amino acids. Trimming cost V 5 bases and J 3 bases, with 11 bases left between them. Per the germline V gene, CDR1 is SNHLY and CDR2 is FYNNEI. This CDR3 is CASSRPADYEQYF. CDR3 coding DNA: TGTGCCAGCAGTCGACCGGCGGACTACGAGCAGTACTTC.

The chain is built from TRBV5-1 and TRBJ1-1, with 8 bases identical to TRBD1. The junction had 10 bases not matched to a gene; V was cut back by 4 bases and J by 2 bases. Looked up from germline, CDR1 is SGHRS and CDR2 is YFSETQ. The CDR3 runs to 16 residues. Here the CDR3 reads CASSMQAGGSNTEAFF. In DNA, the CDR3 is TGCGCCAGCAGCATGCAGGCAGGGGGCAGCAACACTGAAGCTTTCTTT. Variable domain in full (rest from reference TRBV5-1 and TRBJ1-1): KAGVTQTPRYLIKTRGQQVTLSCSPISGHRSVSWYQQTPGQGLQFLFEYFSETQRNKGNFPGRFSGRQFSNSRSEMNVSTLELGDSALYLCASSMQAGGSNTEAFFGQGTRLTVV.

The table lists this clone with a count of one. V gene TRBV6-5 combines with J gene TRBJ1-1; D is undetermined. Germline assignment: CDR1 MNHEY and CDR2 SVGAGI. CDR3 length: 14 amino acids. V was cut by 8 bases and J by 4 bases, with 17 bases left in between. CDR3 DNA sequence: TGTGCCAGCGCCGAGGTTTCGGTGGGCACTGAAGCTTTCTTT. It codes for CASAEVSVGTEAFF.

V is TRBV19 and J is TRBJ1-1, with D maybe TRBD1 (6 bases). Trimming took off 1 base at V and 3 bases at J, with 9 bases between the two ends. The germline V gene has CDR1 LNHDA and CDR2 SQIVND (reference sequence). The CDR3 is 14 amino acids. CDR3 region: CASSIGQAYTEAFF. CDR3 in DNA: TGTGCCAGTAGTATAGGACAGGCCTACACTGAAGCTTTCTTT.

J is TRBJ1-1 and V is TRBV7-2, with 8 nucleotides matching TRBD1. The CDR3 contains 15 residues. In germline, CDR1 is SGHTA, CDR2 FQGNSA. J gave up 1 base and V 2 bases, and 3 bases lay outside the gene matches. CDR3 nucleotide sequence: TGTGCCAGCAGCTTAACAGGGGGTGGGAACACTGAAGCTTTCTTT. Translation gives CASSLTGGGNTEAFF.

The V and J genes are TRBV14 and TRBJ1-1; 7 bases match TRBD1. Germline trimming cut 2 bases from V and 9 bases from J; bases unmatched to any gene: 3. Germline lookup yields CDR1 SGHDN and CDR2 FVKESK. The CDR3 is 12 residues long. Here the CDR3 reads CASSQWDRQAFF. CDR3 nucleotide sequence: TGTGCCAGCAGCCAATGGGACAGACAAGCTTTCTTT.

The gene calls are TRBV27 and TRBJ2-3; tentatively, D is TRBD2 (6 bases). Germline CDR1 reads MNHEY; CDR2 reads SMNVEV (reference sequence). The V end was cut by 6 bases, the J end by 2 bases, with 24 bases between. The CDR3 has 18 amino acids. The CDR3 DNA sequence: TGTGCCAGCAGACCGATCCATAGCGGTGCAGTCGTCACAGATACGCAGTATTTT. This translates into CASRPIHSGAVVTDTQYF.

V is TRBV29-1 and J is TRBJ2-7; 9 bases fit TRBD2. V trimming: 4 bases; J trimming: 6 bases; junction bases outside the gene matches: 1. The V gene's germline CDR1 is SQVTM and CDR2 ANQGSEA. This CDR3 has 11 amino acids. CDR3 in DNA: TGCAGCGTTGGCGGGAGGGTCGAGCAGTACTTC. This translates into CSVGGRVEQYF.

The genes are TRBV2 and TRBJ1-2, with D possibly matching TRBD1 (6 bases). Germline lookup yields CDR1 SNHLY and CDR2 FYNNEI. The CDR3 spans 11 residues. Trimming shortened V by 11 bases and J by 1 base, and 8 bases separated the two germline ends. The CDR3 protein is CAWTDNYGYTF. The CDR3 nucleotides read TGTGCCTGGACAGATAACTATGGCTACACCTTC.

V and J are TRBV29-1 and TRBJ2-1; D is uncertain. Deletions cut 3 bases from V and 4 bases from J, with 7 bases between. Per germline, CDR1 SQVTM and CDR2 ANQGSEA. The CDR3 is 12 residues long. The CDR3 DNA reads as TGCAGCGTTGATGGGCGATACAATGAGCAGTTCTTC. Translation: CSVDGRYNEQFF.

The chain links TRBV6-6 to TRBJ1-1, with D unresolved. This CDR3 region has 13 residues. Looked up from germline, CDR1 is MNHNY and CDR2 is SVGAGI (reference sequence). V dropped 10 bases and J dropped 2 bases, with 14 bases sitting between them. This chain's CDR3 is CATSTTRNTEAFF. The DNA for the CDR3 is TGTGCCACCTCCACGACAAGAAACACTGAAGCTTTCTTT.

The rearrangement joins TRBV7-2 to TRBJ2-1; D perhaps matches TRBD1 (5 bases). The V end lost 1 base, the J end lost 6 bases, and 10 bases lay between the germline ends. CDR1 is SGHTA, CDR2 FQGNSA, per germline. The CDR3 totals 14 residues. CDR3 sequence (DNA): TGTGCCAGCAGCTTAGTCAGGGTGGGCAATGAGCAGTTCTTC. Residues: CASSLVRVGNEQFF.

This chain uses TRBV11-2 with TRBJ2-3; possible D gene TRBD2, 5 bases. This CDR3 spans 13 amino acids. In germline, CDR1 is SGHAT, CDR2 FQNNGV. V shed 5 bases and J shed 9 bases, with 15 bases lying between them. CDR3 coding DNA: TGTGCCAGCAGCCCCCGGCCGAGGGAGACGCAGTATTTT. Translating gives CASSPRPRETQYF.

Comments on this clone: A junction end diverges from the germline sequence, so it may reflect a read error. The CDR3 DNA follows: TGTGCTAGCAGCCCCGCTGCGGGAGGGCTTAATCAGTTCTTC. The encoded protein is CASSPAAGGLNQFF. The gene calls are TRBV7-7 and TRBJ2-1; 9 nucleotides match TRBD2. This CDR3 spans 14 amino acids. The V gene's germline CDR1 is SSHAT and CDR2 FNYEAQ (reference sequence).

This chain's CDR3 is CASSFHGRGHNEQFF. In DNA, the CDR3 is TGTGCCAGCAGTTTCCACGGGAGGGGGCACAATGAGCAGTTCTTC. The chain links TRBV28 to TRBJ2-1; D may be TRBD2 (8 bases). This CDR3 comprises 15 residues. CDR1 is MDHEN, CDR2 SYDVKM, per germline. V gave up 3 bases and J gave up 5 bases, with 14 bases separating them. The whole variable domain, filled in from reference TRBV28 and TRBJ2-1, reads DVKVTQSSRYLVKRTGEKVFLECVQDMDHENMFWYRQDPGLGLRLIYFSYDVKMKEKGDIPEGYSVSREKKERFSLILESASTNQTSMYLCASSFHGRGHNEQFFGPGTRLTVL.

The rearrangement uses TRBV9 and TRBJ1-4, with D unclear. The ends were cut back, 0 bases at V and 8 bases at J, with 14 bases in the middle. The length of the CDR3 is 15 residues. Germline CDR1 SGDLS, CDR2 YYNGEE. The CDR3 bases are TGTGCCAGCAGCGTAGGAAGAGGGCGGGGAGAAAAACTGTTTTTT. Translated: CASSVGRGRGEKLFF. Using reference TRBV9 and TRBJ1-4 for the parts outside the CDR3, the full variable domain is DSGVTQTPKHLITATGQRVTLRCSPRSGDLSVYWYQQSLDQGLQFLIQYYNGEERAKGNILERFSAQQFPDLHSELNLSSLELGDSALYFCASSVGRGRGEKLFFGSGTQLSVL.

The V and J genes are TRBV5-1 and TRBJ1-2, with 7 nucleotides matching TRBD1. V was pared by 4 bases and J by 4 bases, with 4 bases of the junction left unmatched. This CDR3 spans 13 amino acids. Germline CDR1 SGHRS, CDR2 YFSETQ. The CDR3 nucleotides are TGCGCCAGCAGCGCTCGGGACAGCTATGGCTACACCTTC. This translates into CASSARDSYGYTF.

The chain links TRBV11-2 to TRBJ1-2; 7 bases match TRBD1. The V gene's germline CDR1 is SGHAT and CDR2 FQNNGV. CDR3 length equals 15 residues. The trim removed 5 bases at V and 8 bases at J, leaving 14 bases unmatched. CDR3 protein: CASSPGGGGTRGYTF. For the CDR3, the DNA is TGTGCCAGCAGCCCGGGTGGAGGGGGCACTCGCGGCTACACCTTC.

The chain is built from TRBV10-1 and TRBJ1-4, with 8 bases fitting TRBD1. The CDR3 totals 14 residues. Per the germline V gene, CDR1 is WNHNN and CDR2 is SYGVQD (reference sequence). Trimming cost V 5 bases and J 7 bases; bases outside gene matches: 6. The CDR3 spells CASSRDRGGEKLFF. The CDR3 DNA reads TGCGCCAGCAGTAGAGACAGGGGAGGTGAAAAACTGTTTTTT.